This entry features one T cell receptor beta chain sequence. Antigen unknown. Sequenced by immunoSEQ multiplex PCR; TCRdb stores in-frame clones only, minus some. Of some 140,000 clones listed, 80% to 90% are singletons. This sample stems from a study of cytomegalovirus exposure and HLA in healthy donors. The wider study: The 90 to 150 validation repertoires matched the roughly 700 first-cohort repertoires in platform, a later analysis reported. Study-wide points: The CMV antigen specificity of a few CMV-associated chains was confirmed through in vitro analysis. High specificity and sensitivity for cytomegalovirus status were reported for the classifier. According to the study, approximately 150 TCR beta chains were cytomegalovirus-associated.

After removal of 0 bases from V and 5 bases from J, the junction contained 6 bases not matched to a gene. The CDR3 is made up of 16 amino acids. Germline V CDR1 and CDR2: SGDLS, YYNGEE. The sample comprised PBMCs. The chain uses TRBV9 and TRBJ2-1; TRBD2 agrees at 9 bases. The origin of this receptor is a woman in her twenties or thirties in good health and CMV-seronegative. CDR3 region: CASSVAGGGADNEQFF. CDR3 DNA: TGTGCCAGCAGCGTAGCGGGCGGGGGGGCTGACAATGAGCAGTTCTTC.